This TCR beta chain is from a study of beta chain features in type 1 diabetes. The CDR3 has 12 residues. CDR1 and CDR2 (germline): SQVTM, ANQGSEA. V was shortened by 4 bases and J by 1 base, with 4 bases between the two germline ends. The authors sorted CD4+ naive, central memory, regulatory and stem cell-like memory cells via CD45RO/CCR7/CD25/CD127/CD95/CD27. A word on this clone: The antigen remains unidentified.

Whole-study findings and limits: There were fewer insertions and more deletions at the VDJ junctions of type 1 diabetes patients.

Isolated RNA was reverse transcribed in full, so expressed TCRB transcripts were sequenced. Clones were read by immunoSEQ multiplex PCR, and TCRdb kept only the in-frame ones, dropping some. The sample includes almost 250,000 clones, around an eighth of them seen just once. The genes are TRBV29-1 and TRBJ2-2; D not resolved. The sequenced sample consisted of naive CD4+ T cells from blood. This clonotype was sampled from a woman in her forties in good health. The CDR3 nucleotides read TGCAGCGTTGGACAGAACACCGGGGAGCTGTTTTTT. Amino acid sequence: CSVGQNTGELFF.